This T cell receptor (beta chain) is drawn from a study of radiotherapy plus CTLA-4 blockade in lung cancer listed by TCRdb under 2018. As for the study more broadly: Among enrolled patients, around 20% had an objective response and 31% reached disease control. Study-level results and caveats: Early dynamic changes in blood T cell clones, together with increased serum interferon-beta after radiation, were reported as the strongest predictors of response. After treatment with radiotherapy and ipilimumab, TCR clones that originated in tumors expanded in peripheral blood.

CDR1 MNHNS and CDR2 SASEGT were looked up in the germline V gene. Counted from cysteine to phenylalanine, this CDR3 has 13 amino acids. CDR3 DNA is the only sequence kept; it has 39 bases, read in frame from the first base. Trimming costs V 2 bases and J 2 bases, and their ends lie 6 bases apart. The library was prepared using the immunoSEQ multiplex PCR assay. Imported from immuneACCESS, the table was reduced by TCRdb to in-frame sequences with V and J called. These copies leave out some clones; in studies compared against another copy, an unresolved V gene accounts for under half, and the cause of the remainder is not known. This sample holds roughly 110,000 clones; 81% were observed only once. 3% to 4% of the sample lies in the top ten. As for this clone: This receptor's antigen is unknown. There are no base qualities to consult, and no much larger clone falls within one base.

The study tested focal radiation therapy combined with CTLA-4 blockade (ipilimumab) in patients with chemo-refractory metastatic non-small-cell lung cancer. The receptor chain draws on TRBV6-1 and TRBJ1-2; the D gene identity is not certain. This sequence originates from a human donor with non-small cell lung cancer that progressed on radiotherapy plus ipilimumab. Some clones in this sample may be carry-over from other donors' samples. The sample here was peripheral blood, taken from a patient treated with radiotherapy plus ipilimumab. The bases are TGTGCCAGCAGTGAACGACAAAACTATGGCTACACCTTC. Translation gives CASSERQNYGYTF.